This section outlines one TCR beta chain sequence together with its context. Its cognate antigen has yet to be identified. It has no much larger one-base neighbor in the sample; base qualities were not kept. The immunoSEQ hsTCRB v3.0 assay was used at survey level resolution for TRB variable region sequencing. The targeted TRB sequencing depth was roughly 35,000-50,000 T-cell genomes per sample. An Illumina MiSeq with a v3 150-cycle kit was used to sequence the pooled TRB libraries. On the study's bioinformatics: Repertoire analysis ran in R within a reproducible Nextflow workflow covering QC, data transformation and analysis. LymphoSeq2, an R package for exploring AIRR-Seq data, was used to implement custom analyses. After excluding a few samples that yielded fewer than 5000 total TRB sequences, 188 HIV repertoires remained for analysis. Of the 188 retained HIV repertoires, about 61 were collected before and roughly 130 after ART initiation. Each repertoire was downsampled to 5000 TRB nucleotide sequences, and summary statistics were averaged across 100 downsampling iterations. The analysis kept only TRB sequences whose CDR3 regions were at least seven amino acids long. A Shannon entropy-derived clonality score and the Gini coefficient were used to measure diversity. In the repertoire networks, any two of the top 5000 CDR3 amino acid sequences were linked whenever the two sequences differed by an edit distance of one. Antigen specificity groups and MHC restriction were predicted for TRB CDR3 amino acid sequences with GLIPH2. CDR3 amino acid sequences were matched against VDJdb and McPAS-TCR to flag known CMV, EBV, HIV or tissue antigen associations. Pre-ART, post-ART and control groups were compared with Wilcoxon signed-rank tests and Holm-Bonferroni correction. Drawn from immuneACCESS, this table holds only the in-frame rearrangements with V and J called that TCRdb kept. Clones are partly lost; checked studies trace under half to an unresolved V gene and leave the rest unexplained. The V and J calls and clone size were taken over from that table, and D and trimming were inferred from the DNA. The sample table holds around 11,000 clones, of which about 89% were seen once. Of the sample, approximately 18% falls within the top ten clones.

The sample belongs to a study of long-term antiretroviral therapy in people with HIV (dated by TCRdb to the early 2020s). Context from the whole study: Collection of the earliest samples took place about a decade ahead of the 2015 WHO recommendation for immediate ART, at a time when ART was typically delayed until CD4 counts fell. A retrospective serial study tested whether ART initiation and durable HIV suppression were associated with changes in peripheral blood TRB repertoire composition and diversity. From some 28 adults with confirmed HIV infection, the cohort provided fewer than 200 cryopreserved PBMC samples, gathered serially across a mean of approximately six years (range 1-12). Among the 30 or so participants with HIV, more than ten were female. No cross-contamination during QIAcube processing was shown when test extractions of a monoclonal T-cell line were performed alongside some 33 polyclonal samples. The research as a whole found: Samples dated from the mid-2000s to the late 2010s, and the ART regimens used may be less effective than current ones. Unsorted PBMC were profiled instead of sorted CD4+ and CD8+ T cells because pre-ART samples had limited cell numbers. HIV repertoires had narrower CDR3 length ranges than controls, and the network structure suggested an antigen-experienced repertoire that shifted only slightly toward naive after ART. Since PBMC availability was limited, sequencing covered only the TCR beta chain, with no alpha chain pairing. Inferences about post-ART repertoire changes were limited because no data were available on ART adherence, viral resistance or therapy changes. The repertoire was dominated across all time points by expanded TRB clones identified before ART initiation, although this dominance was seen to fluctuate and to decrease in many PLHIV after ART. Starting ART was linked to a significant rise in TRB diversity, yet even after long-term ART the diversity remained significantly lower than in transplant donor controls.

From cysteine to phenylalanine, the CDR3 is 17 amino acids long. Only CDR3 DNA is held: 51 bases, read in frame from base 1. Trimming takes 1 base from V and 0 bases from J, and the germline ends sit 16 bases apart. CDR1 and CDR2, per the germline V gene (reference sequence), are GTSNPN and SVGIG. Participants were included only if at least one PBMC sample before ART initiation and at least two post-ART samples were available. Every participant with HIV received treatment in the United States of America. Before DNA extraction, cryopreserved samples of about 1-10 million PBMC were thawed and washed. At the time of the earliest PBMC sample, participants with HIV were aged between about 20 and 54 years. Each participant contributed PBMC samples from 1-4 timepoints before ART initiation and 2-8 timepoints after ART initiation, with a median of 7 samples. Serial HIV viral load, CD4+ T-cell count, ART history and demographic data were obtained for every participant. Using a Qiagen kit on a QIAcube, genomic DNA was extracted from unsorted PBMC, with samples processed in batches of 12.

The origin of this receptor is a woman in her thirties or forties with HIV. The sequence links TRBV30 to TRBJ1-5; perhaps TRBD1 is the D gene, with 5 bases matching. Sequenced here: unsorted PBMCs, sampled 0.2 years before starting antiretroviral therapy. At the DNA level, the sequence is TGTGCCTGGAGTGCACTCCAGGGATTCGATAGCAATCAGCCCCAGCATTTT. This sequence encodes CAWSALQGFDSNQPQHF.